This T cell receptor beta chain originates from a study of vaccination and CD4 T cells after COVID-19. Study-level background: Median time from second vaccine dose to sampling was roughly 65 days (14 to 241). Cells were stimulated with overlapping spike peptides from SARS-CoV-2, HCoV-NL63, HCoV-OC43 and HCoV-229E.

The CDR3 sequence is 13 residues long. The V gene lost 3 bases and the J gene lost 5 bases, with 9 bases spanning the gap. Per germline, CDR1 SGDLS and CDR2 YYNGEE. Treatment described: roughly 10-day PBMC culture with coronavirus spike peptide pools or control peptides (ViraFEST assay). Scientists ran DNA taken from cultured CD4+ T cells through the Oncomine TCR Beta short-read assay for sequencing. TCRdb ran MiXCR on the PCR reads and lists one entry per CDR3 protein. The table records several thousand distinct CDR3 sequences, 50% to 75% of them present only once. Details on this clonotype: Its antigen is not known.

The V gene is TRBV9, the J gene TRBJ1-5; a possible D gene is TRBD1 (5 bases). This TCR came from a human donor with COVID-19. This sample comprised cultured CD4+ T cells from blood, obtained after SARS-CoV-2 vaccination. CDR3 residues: CASSGGDYQPQHF. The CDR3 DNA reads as TGTGCCAGCAGCGGCGGGGACTATCAGCCCCAGCATTTT. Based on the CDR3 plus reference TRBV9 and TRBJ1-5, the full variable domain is DSGVTQTPKHLITATGQRVTLRCSPRSGDLSVYWYQQSLDQGLQFLIQYYNGEERAKGNILERFSAQQFPDLHSELNLSSLELGDSALYFCASSGGDYQPQHFGDGTRLSIL.